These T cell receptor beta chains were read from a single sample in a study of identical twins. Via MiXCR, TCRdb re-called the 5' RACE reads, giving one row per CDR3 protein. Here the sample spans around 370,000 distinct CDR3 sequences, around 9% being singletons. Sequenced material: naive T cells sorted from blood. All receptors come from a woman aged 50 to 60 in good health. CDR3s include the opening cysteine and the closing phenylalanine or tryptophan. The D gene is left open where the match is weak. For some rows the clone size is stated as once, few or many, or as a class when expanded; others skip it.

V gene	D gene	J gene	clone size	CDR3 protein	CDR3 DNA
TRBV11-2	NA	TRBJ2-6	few	CASSLDRGVAGANVLTF	TGTGCCAGCAGCTTAGATCGGGGAGTAGCTGGGGCCAACGTCCTGACTTTC
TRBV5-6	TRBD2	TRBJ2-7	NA	CASSLVGSGRTSSYEQYF	TGTGCCAGCAGCTTGGTAGGCAGCGGGAGGACCTCTTCCTACGAGCAGTACTTC
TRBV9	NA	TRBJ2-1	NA	CASRGIRDEQFF	TGTGCCAGCAGGGGCATTAGGGATGAGCAGTTCTTC
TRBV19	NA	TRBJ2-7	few	CASSIPGRAAYEQYF	TGTGCCAGTAGTATCCCGGGACGGGCGGCCTACGAGCAGTACTTC
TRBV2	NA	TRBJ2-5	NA	CASLKEVVNQETQYF	TGTGCCAGCCTCAAGGAGGTGGTGAACCAAGAGACCCAGTACTTC
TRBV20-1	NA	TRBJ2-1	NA	CSAGSKGVEQFF	TGCAGTGCTGGCTCGAAGGGGGTTGAGCAGTTCTTC
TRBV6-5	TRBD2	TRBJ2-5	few	CASSRVTSGTAQETQYF	TGTGCCAGCAGTCGCGTGACTAGCGGGACAGCCCAAGAGACCCAGTACTTC
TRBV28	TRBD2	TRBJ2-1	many	CASVSSGKGNEQFF	TGTGCCAGCGTCTCCAGCGGGAAAGGGAATGAGCAGTTCTTC
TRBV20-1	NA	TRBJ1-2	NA	CSVRDNNGYTF	TGCAGTGTCCGGGACAACAATGGCTACACCTTC
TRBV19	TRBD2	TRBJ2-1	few	CASSIPLAGAYNEQFF	TGTGCCAGTAGTATCCCTCTAGCGGGAGCTTACAATGAGCAGTTCTTC
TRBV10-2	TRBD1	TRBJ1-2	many	CASSELGQTTNYGYTF	TGCGCCAGCAGTGAGCTGGGACAGACAACTAACTATGGCTACACCTTC
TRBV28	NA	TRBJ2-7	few	CATTEGYEQYF	TGTGCCACTACGGAGGGGTACGAGCAGTACTTC
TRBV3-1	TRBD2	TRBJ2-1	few	CASSQAGTSGSHEQFF	TGTGCCAGCAGCCAGGCCGGGACTAGCGGGAGCCATGAGCAGTTCTTC
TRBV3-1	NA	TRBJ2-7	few	CASSQGNGDEQYF	TGTGCCAGCAGCCAAGGAAACGGGGACGAGCAGTACTTC
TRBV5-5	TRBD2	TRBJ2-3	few	CASNALGTSGRAGTDTQYF	TGTGCCAGCAACGCACTAGGGACTAGCGGGAGGGCCGGCACAGATACGCAGTATTTT
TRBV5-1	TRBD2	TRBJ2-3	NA	CASSLGGRGDTDTQYF	TGCGCCAGCAGCTTGGGCGGGAGGGGTGACACAGATACGCAGTATTTT
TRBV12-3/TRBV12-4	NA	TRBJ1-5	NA	CASSLVLNQPQHF	TGTGCCAGCAGTTTGGTCCTCAATCAGCCCCAGCATTTT
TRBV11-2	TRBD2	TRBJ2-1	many	CASSPISGKIENEQFF	TGTGCCAGCAGCCCAATTAGCGGGAAAATCGAGAATGAGCAGTTCTTC
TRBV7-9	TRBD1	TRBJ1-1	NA	CASSYWDRGLGAFF	TGTGCCAGCAGCTATTGGGACAGGGGGCTGGGAGCTTTCTTT
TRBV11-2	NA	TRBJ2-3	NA	CASSLAPTQYF	TGTGCCAGCAGCTTAGCTCCTACGCAGTATTTT
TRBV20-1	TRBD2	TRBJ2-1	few	CSARSGTSPNNEQFF	TGCAGTGCTAGGTCCGGGACTAGCCCCAACAATGAGCAGTTCTTC
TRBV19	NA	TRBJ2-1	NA	CASSIGQGFRGPTNEQFF	TGTGCCAGTAGTATAGGTCAAGGGTTTCGCGGACCTACTAATGAGCAGTTCTTT
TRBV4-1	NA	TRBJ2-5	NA	CASSQHSQGETQYF	TGCGCCAGCAGCCAACACTCCCAGGGGGAGACCCAGTACTTC
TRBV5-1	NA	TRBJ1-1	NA	CASSRGESEAFF	TGCGCCAGCAGCCGCGGGGAATCTGAAGCTTTCTTT
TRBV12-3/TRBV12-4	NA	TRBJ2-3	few	CASKQAGDTQYF	TGTGCCAGCAAACAGGCAGGAGATACGCAGTATTTT
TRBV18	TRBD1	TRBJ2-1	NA	CASSPLPGTANNEQFF	TGTGCCAGCTCGCCTTTACCCGGGACAGCTAACAATGAGCAGTTCTTC
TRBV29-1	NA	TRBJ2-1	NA	CSVEPPGKMNEQFF	TGCAGCGTTGAACCGCCCGGGAAAATGAATGAGCAGTTCTTC
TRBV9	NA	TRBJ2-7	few	CASNEGRGYEQYF	TGTGCCAGCAACGAGGGTAGGGGTTACGAGCAGTACTTC
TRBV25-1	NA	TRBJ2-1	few	CASSEWGSTNEQFF	TGTGCCAGCAGTGAATGGGGGTCGACCAATGAGCAGTTCTTC
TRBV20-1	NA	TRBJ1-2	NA	CSARPEGGNYGYTF	TGCAGTGCTAGGCCCGAAGGGGGGAACTATGGCTACACCTTC
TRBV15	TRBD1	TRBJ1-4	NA	CATSRDVRETGMDEKLFF	TGTGCCACCAGCAGAGATGTGCGGGAGACAGGGATGGATGAAAAACTGTTTTTT
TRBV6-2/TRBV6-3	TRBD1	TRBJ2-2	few	CASRKTGISGELFF	TGTGCCAGCAGGAAGACAGGGATTTCCGGGGAGCTGTTTTTT
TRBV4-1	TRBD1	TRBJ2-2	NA	CASSPWTGGINTGELFF	TGCGCCAGCAGCCCTTGGACAGGCGGAATAAACACCGGGGAGCTGTTTTTT
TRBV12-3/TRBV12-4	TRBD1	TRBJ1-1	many	CASQGDRNTEAFF	TGTGCCAGCCAGGGGGACAGGAACACTGAAGCTTTCTTT
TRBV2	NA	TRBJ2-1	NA	CATNRGSSYNEQFF	TGTGCCACCAATCGGGGGAGCTCCTACAATGAGCAGTTCTTC
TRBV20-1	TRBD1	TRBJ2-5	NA	CSAREKVGQRKETQYF	TGCAGTGCTAGAGAAAAGGTGGGACAGAGAAAAGAGACCCAGTACTTC
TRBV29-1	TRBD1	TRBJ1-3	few	CSVTGTGDAVGGNTIYF	TGCAGCGTCACCGGGACAGGGGATGCAGTGGGCGGAAACACCATATATTTT
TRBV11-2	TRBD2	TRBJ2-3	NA	CASSQLGRADTQYF	TGTGCCAGCAGCCAACTCGGGAGGGCAGATACGCAGTATTTT
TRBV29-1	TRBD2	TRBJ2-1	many	CSAGGSNEQFF	TGCAGCGCGGGGGGGTCCAATGAGCAGTTCTTC
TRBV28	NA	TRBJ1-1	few	CASSLNWGGPTEAFF	TGTGCCAGCAGTTTAAATTGGGGGGGCCCCACTGAAGCTTTCTTT
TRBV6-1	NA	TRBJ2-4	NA	CAATEGFRSGNIQYF	TGTGCCGCGACTGAGGGCTTTCGATCGGGAAACATTCAGTACTTC
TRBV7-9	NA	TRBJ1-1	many	CASSLVAENTEAFF	TGTGCCAGCAGCTTAGTGGCAGAGAACACTGAAGCTTTCTTT
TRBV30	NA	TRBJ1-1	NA	CAWGPNTEAFF	TGTGCCTGGGGTCCAAACACTGAAGCTTTCTTT
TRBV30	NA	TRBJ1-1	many	CAWSVGGWNTEAFF	TGTGCCTGGAGTGTTGGAGGATGGAACACTGAAGCTTTCTTT
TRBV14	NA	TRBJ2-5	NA	CANSPRTLGSQYF	TGTGCCAACAGCCCCCGGACCCTAGGGTCCCAGTACTTC
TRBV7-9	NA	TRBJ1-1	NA	CASSRDPQDTEAFF	TGTGCCAGCAGCCGTGACCCACAGGACACTGAAGCTTTCTTT
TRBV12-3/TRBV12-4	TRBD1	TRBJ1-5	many	CASSLPGTGAQPQHF	TGTGCCAGCAGTTTACCCGGGACAGGGGCTCAGCCCCAGCATTTT
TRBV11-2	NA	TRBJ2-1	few	CASTTWDNEQFF	TGTGCCAGCACCACATGGGACAATGAGCAGTTCTTC
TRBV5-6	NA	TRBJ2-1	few	CASSFMGDNEQFF	TGTGCCAGCAGCTTTATGGGAGACAATGAGCAGTTCTTC
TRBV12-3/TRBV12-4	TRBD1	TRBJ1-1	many	CASRTPRTGSTEAFF	TGTGCCAGCAGAACCCCCAGGACAGGGAGTACTGAAGCTTTCTTT
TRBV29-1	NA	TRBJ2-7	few	CSVDVMGAGYF	TGCAGCGTTGACGTGATGGGTGCCGGGTACTTC
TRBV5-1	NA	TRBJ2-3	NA	CASSLGAHTDTQYF	TGCGCCAGCAGCTTGGGGGCTCACACAGATACGCAGTATTTT
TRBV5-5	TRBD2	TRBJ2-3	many	CASSLDSGGTDTQYF	TGTGCCAGCAGCTTGGATAGCGGGGGCACAGATACGCAGTATTTT
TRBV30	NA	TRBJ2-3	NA	CAWTGGDTQYF	TGTGCCTGGACTGGGGGCGATACGCAGTATTTT
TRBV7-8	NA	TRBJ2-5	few	CASRLRLGLQETQYF	TGTGCCAGCAGGCTAAGACTAGGGCTCCAAGAGACCCAGTACTTC